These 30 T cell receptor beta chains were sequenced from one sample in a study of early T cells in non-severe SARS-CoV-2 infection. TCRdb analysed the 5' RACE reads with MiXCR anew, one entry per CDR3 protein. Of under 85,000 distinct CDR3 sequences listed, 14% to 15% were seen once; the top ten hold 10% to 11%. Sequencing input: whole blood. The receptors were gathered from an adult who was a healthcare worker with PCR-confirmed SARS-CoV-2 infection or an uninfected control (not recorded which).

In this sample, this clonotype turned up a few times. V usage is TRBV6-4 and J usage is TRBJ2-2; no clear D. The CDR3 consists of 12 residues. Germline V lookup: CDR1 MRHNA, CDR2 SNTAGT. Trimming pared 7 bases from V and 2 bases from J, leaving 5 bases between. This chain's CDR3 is CASTLNTGELFF. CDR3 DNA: TGTGCCAGCACCTTAAACACCGGGGAGCTGTTTTTT.

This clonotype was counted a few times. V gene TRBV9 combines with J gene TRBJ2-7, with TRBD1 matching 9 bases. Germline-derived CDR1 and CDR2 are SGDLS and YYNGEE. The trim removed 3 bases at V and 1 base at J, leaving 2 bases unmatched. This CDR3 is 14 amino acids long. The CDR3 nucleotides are TGTGCCAGCAGCGCGGACAGGGGATCCTACGAGCAGTACTTC. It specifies CASSADRGSYEQYF.

The CDR3 spells CASTQLDTQYF. DNA for the CDR3: TGTGCCAGCACCCAGCTAGATACGCAGTATTTT. This sequence joins TRBV2 and TRBJ2-3; D not resolved. Looked up from germline, CDR1 is SNHLY and CDR2 is FYNNEI. There are 11 residues in the CDR3. Between the trimmed V and J ends, which lost 7 bases and 5 bases, there was a span of 7 bases.

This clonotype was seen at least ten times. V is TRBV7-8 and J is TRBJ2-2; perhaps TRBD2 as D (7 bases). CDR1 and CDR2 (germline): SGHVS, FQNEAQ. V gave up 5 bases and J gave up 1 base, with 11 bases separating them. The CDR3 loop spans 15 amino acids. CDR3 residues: CASSGGGLNTGELFF. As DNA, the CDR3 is TGTGCCAGCAGCGGCGGGGGCTTGAACACCGGGGAGCTGTTTTTT.

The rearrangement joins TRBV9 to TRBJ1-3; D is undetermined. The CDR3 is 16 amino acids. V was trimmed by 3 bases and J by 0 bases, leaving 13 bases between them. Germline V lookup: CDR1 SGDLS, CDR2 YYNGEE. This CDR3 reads CASSGPQRTSGNTIYF. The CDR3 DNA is TGTGCCAGCAGCGGGCCCCAGAGGACCTCTGGAAACACCATATATTTT.

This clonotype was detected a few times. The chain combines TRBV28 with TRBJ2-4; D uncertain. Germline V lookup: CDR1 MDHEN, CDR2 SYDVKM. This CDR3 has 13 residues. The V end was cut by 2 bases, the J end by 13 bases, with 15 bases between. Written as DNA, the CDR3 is TGTGCCAGCAGTTTAGTAGGAACACGAGACCAGTACTTC. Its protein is CASSLVGTRDQYF.

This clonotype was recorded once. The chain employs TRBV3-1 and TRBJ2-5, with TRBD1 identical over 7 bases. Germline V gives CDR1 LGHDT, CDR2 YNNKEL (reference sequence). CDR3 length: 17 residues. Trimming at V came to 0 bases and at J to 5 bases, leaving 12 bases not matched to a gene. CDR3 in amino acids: CASSQDRIQGGRETQYF. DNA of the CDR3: TGTGCCAGCAGCCAAGATCGAATCCAAGGGGGCCGGGAGACCCAGTACTTC.

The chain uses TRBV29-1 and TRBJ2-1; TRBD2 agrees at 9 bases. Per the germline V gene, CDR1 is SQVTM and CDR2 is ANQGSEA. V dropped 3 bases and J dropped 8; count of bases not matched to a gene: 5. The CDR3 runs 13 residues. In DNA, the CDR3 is TGCAGCGTTGATGGCGGGAGGGATGATGAGCAGTTCTTC. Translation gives CSVDGGRDDEQFF.

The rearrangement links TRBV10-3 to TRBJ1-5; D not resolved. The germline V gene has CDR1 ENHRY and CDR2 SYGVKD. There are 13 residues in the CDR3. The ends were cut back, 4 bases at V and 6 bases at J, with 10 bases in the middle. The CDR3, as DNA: TGTGCCATCAGTGGGGCAGATTTTCAGCCCCAGCATTTT. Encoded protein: CAISGADFQPQHF.

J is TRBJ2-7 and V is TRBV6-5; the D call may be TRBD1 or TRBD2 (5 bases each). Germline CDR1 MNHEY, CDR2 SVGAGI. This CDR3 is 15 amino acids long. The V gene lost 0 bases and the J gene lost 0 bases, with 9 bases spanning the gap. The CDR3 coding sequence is TGTGCCAGCAGTTACTCAGGGGACCCCTCCTACGAGCAGTACTTC. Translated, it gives CASSYSGDPSYEQYF.

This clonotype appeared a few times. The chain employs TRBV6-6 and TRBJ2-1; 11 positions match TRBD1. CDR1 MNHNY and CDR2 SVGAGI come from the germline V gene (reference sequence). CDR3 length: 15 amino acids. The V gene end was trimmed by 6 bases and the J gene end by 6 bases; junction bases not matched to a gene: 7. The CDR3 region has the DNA TGTGCCAGCAGCACCGGGACAGGGGGACGCAATGAGCAGTTCTTC. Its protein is CASSTGTGGRNEQFF.

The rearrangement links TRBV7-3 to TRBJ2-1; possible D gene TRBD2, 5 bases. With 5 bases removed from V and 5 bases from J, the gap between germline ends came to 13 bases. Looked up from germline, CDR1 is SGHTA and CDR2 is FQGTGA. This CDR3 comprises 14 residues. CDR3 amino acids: CASSPSTNNNEQFF. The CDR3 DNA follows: TGTGCCAGCAGCCCTAGCACGAACAACAATGAGCAGTTCTTC.

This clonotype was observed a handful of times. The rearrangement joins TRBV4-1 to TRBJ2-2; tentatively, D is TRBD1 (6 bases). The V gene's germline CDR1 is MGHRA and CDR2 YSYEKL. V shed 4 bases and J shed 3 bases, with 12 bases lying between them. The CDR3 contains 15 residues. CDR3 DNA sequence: TGCGCCAGCAGCCCAGGGGTGGGTTACACCGGGGAGCTGTTTTTT. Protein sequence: CASSPGVGYTGELFF.

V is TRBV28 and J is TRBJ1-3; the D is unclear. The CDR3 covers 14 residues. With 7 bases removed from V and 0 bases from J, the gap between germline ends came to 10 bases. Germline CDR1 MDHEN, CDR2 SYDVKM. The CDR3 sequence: CASKIQNSGNTIYF. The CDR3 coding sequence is TGTGCCAGCAAAATACAGAACTCTGGAAACACCATATATTTT.

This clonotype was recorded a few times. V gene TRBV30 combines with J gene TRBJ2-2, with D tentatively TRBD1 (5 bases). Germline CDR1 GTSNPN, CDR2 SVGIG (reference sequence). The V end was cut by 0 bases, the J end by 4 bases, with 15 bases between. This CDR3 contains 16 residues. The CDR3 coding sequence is TGTGCCTGGAGTGTAGGGTTAGGGGTGGCCACCGGGGAGCTGTTTTTT. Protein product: CAWSVGLGVATGELFF.

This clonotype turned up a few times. CDR3 in amino acids: CSASSDRVDQKLFF. CDR3 nucleotide sequence: TGCAGTGCTAGCTCGGACAGGGTAGATCAAAAACTGTTTTTT. The chain has TRBV20-1 and TRBJ1-4; 8 bases match TRBD1. This CDR3 is built from 14 residues. After removal of 3 bases from V and 9 bases from J, the junction contained 9 bases not matched to a gene. CDR1 is DFQATT, CDR2 SNEGSKA, per germline (reference sequence).

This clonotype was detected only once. CDR3 residues: CASSAGPRTEAFF. The CDR3 DNA reads TGTGCCAGCAGCGCAGGGCCGAGGACTGAAGCTTTCTTT. The genes are TRBV9 and TRBJ1-1; TRBD1 is a possible D gene (5 bases). This CDR3 spans 13 amino acids. The germline V gene has CDR1 SGDLS and CDR2 YYNGEE. Trimming stripped 3 bases from V and 5 bases from J, with 11 bases between.

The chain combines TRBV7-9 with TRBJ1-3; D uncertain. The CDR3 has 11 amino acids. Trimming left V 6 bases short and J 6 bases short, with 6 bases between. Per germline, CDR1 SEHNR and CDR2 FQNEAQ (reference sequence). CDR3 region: CASSFVNTIYF. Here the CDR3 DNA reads TGTGCCAGCAGTTTTGTAAACACCATATATTTT.

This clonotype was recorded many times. The CDR3 DNA reads TGTGCCAGCAGCTACAGGGAGCCTTCTAGCTATGGCTACACCTTC. It yields the protein CASSYREPSSYGYTF. The chain couples TRBV3-1 to TRBJ1-2; D may be TRBD1 (6 bases). Between the trimmed V and J ends, which lost 5 bases and 4 bases, there was a span of 17 bases. Germline CDR1 LGHDT, CDR2 YNNKEL (reference sequence). This CDR3 contains 15 residues.

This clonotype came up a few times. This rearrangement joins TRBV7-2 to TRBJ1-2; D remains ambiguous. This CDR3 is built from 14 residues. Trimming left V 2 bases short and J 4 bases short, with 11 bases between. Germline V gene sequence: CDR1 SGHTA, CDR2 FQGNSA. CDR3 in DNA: TGTGCCAGCAGCTTAATGGCAGTTCCCTATGGCTACACCTTC. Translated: CASSLMAVPYGYTF.

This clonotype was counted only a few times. The CDR3 loop reads CASREAATNEQFF. CDR3 coding DNA: TGTGCCAGCAGGGAAGCGGCTACCAATGAGCAGTTCTTC. V and J are TRBV12-3 or TRBV12-4 and TRBJ2-1; tentatively, D is TRBD2 (5 bases). Trimming stripped 6 bases from V and 6 bases from J, with 12 bases between. The CDR3 consists of 13 residues.

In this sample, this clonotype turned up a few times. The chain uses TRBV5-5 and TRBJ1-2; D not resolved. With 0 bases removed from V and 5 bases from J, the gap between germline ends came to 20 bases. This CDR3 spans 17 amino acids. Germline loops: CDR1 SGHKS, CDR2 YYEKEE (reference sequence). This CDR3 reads CASSLERGSAGSYGYTF. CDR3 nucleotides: TGTGCCAGCAGCTTGGAGAGAGGGTCAGCAGGCAGTTATGGCTACACCTTC.

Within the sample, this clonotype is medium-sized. CDR3 DNA: TGTGCCAGCAGCCAACGGACAACCACTAACTATGGCTACACCTTC. Protein sequence: CASSQRTTTNYGYTF. The chain recombines TRBV3-1 with TRBJ1-2, with D perhaps matching TRBD1 (5 bases). The CDR3 length is 15 residues. Per germline, CDR1 LGHDT and CDR2 YNNKEL (reference sequence). V was clipped by 2 bases and J by 0 bases, with 10 bases between them. Full variable domain (missing parts from reference TRBV3-1 and TRBJ1-2): DTAVSQTPKYLVTQMGNDKSIKCEQNLGHDTMYWYKQDSKKFLKIMFSYNNKELIINETVPNRFSPKSPDKAHLNLHINSLELGDSAVYFCASSQRTTTNYGYTFGSGTRLTVV.

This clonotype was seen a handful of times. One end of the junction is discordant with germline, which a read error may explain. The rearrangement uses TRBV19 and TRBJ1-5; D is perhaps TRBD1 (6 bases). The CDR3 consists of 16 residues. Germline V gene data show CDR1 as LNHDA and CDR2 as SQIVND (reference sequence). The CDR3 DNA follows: TGTGTCAGTACCGTCTATGGCAGGGGAGAAAATCAGCCCCAGCATTTT. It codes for CVSTVYGRGENQPQHF.

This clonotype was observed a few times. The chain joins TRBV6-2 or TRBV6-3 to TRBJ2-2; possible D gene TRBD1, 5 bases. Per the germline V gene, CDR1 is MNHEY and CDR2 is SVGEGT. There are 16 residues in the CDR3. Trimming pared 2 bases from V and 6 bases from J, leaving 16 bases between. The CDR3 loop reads CASSYGRGRNSGELFF. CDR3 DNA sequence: TGTGCCAGCAGTTACGGTAGGGGCCGGAATTCCGGGGAGCTGTTTTTT.

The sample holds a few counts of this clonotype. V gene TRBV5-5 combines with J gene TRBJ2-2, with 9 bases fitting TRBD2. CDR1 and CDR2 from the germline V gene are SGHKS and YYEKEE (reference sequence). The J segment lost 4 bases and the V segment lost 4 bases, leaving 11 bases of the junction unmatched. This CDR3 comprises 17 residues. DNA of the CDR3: TGTGCCAGCAGCCGACAGGTAGCGGGGGCGTCCACCGGGGAGCTGTTTTTT. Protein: CASSRQVAGASTGELFF.

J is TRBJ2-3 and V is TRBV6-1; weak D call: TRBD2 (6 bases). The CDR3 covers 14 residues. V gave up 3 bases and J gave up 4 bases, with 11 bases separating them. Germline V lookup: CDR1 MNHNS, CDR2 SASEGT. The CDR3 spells CASSDTGEADTQYF. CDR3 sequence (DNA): TGTGCCAGCAGTGACACGGGGGAGGCAGATACGCAGTATTTT.

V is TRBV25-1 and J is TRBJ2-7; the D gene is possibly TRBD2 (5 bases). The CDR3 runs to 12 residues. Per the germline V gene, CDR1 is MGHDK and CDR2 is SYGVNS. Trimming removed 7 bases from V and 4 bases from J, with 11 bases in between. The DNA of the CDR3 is TGTGCCAGCACCGCCACGGGATACGAGCAGTACTTC. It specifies CASTATGYEQYF.

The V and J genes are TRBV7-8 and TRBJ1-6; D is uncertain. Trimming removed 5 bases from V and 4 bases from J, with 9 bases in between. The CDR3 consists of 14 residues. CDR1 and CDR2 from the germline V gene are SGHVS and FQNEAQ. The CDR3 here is CASSTTVYNSPLHF. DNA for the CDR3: TGTGCCAGCAGCACGACGGTTTATAATTCACCCCTCCACTTT.

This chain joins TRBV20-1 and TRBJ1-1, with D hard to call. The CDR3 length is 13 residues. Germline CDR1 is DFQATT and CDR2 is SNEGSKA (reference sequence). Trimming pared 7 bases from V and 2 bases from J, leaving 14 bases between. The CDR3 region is CSGRTGVNTEAFF. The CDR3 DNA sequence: TGCAGTGGGAGGACGGGAGTAAACACTGAAGCTTTCTTT.